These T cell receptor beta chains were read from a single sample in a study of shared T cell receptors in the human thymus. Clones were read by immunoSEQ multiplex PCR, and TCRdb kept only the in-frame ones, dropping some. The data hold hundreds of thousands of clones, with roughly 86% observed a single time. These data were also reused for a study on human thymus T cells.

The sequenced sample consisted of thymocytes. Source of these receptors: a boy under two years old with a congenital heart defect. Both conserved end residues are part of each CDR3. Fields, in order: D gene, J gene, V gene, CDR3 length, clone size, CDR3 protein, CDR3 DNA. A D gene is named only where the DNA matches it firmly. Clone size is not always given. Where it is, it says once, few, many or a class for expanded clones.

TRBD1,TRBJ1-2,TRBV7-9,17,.,CASSPGQTQHPNYGYTF,TGTGCCAGCAGCCCGGGACAGACCCAACATCCAAACTATGGCTACACCTTC
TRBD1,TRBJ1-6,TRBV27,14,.,CASSPGQGVAPLHF,TGTGCCAGCAGTCCCGGACAGGGTGTAGCACCCCTCCACTTT
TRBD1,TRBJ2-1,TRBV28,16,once,CASSPRTGSPYNEQFF,TGTGCCAGCAGTCCCCGGACAGGCAGCCCCTACAATGAGCAGTTCTTC
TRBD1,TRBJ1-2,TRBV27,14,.,CASSQTGRNYGYTF,TGTGCCAGCAGCCAGACAGGGAGAAACTATGGCTACACCTTC
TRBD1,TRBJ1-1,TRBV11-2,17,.,CASRAKRDREQNTEAFF,TGTGCCAGCAGGGCCAAACGGGACAGGGAACAGAACACTGAAGCTTTCTTT
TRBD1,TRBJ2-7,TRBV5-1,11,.,CASSRTGEQYF,TGCGCCAGCAGCCGGACAGGCGAGCAGTACTTC
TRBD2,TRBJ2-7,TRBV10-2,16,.,CASSRTSGQTAYEQYF,TGCGCCAGCAGTCGGACTAGCGGGCAAACAGCCTACGAGCAGTACTTC
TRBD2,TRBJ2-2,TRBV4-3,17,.,CASSQSSGGLYTGELFF,TGCGCCAGCAGCCAATCTAGCGGGGGGTTATACACCGGGGAGCTGTTTTTT
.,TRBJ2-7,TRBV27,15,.,CASSFNRGGDYEQYF,TGTGCCAGCAGTTTCAACAGGGGGGGAGATTACGAGCAGTACTTC
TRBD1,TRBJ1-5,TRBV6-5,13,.,CASRGQGGQPQHF,TGTGCCAGCAGAGGACAGGGGGGTCAGCCCCAGCATTTT
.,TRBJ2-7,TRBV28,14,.,CASSLLGGLYEQYF,TGTGCCAGCAGTTTACTCGGGGGGCTTTACGAGCAGTACTTC
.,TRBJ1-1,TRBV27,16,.,CASREGGRHMNTEAFF,TGTGCCAGCAGGGAGGGCGGACGACACATGAACACTGAAGCTTTCTTT
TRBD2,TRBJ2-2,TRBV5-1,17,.,CASSLEQAGGLTGELFF,TGCGCCAGCAGCTTGGAACAAGCGGGAGGCCTGACCGGGGAGCTGTTTTTT
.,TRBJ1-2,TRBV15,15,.,CATSRVGGLDYGYTF,TGTGCCACCAGCAGAGTTGGGGGCCTTGACTATGGCTACACCTTC
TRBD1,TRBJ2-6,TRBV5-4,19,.,CASSLAGTGALSGANVLTF,TGTGCCAGCAGCTTGGCCGGGACAGGGGCTCTCTCTGGGGCCAACGTCCTGACTTTC
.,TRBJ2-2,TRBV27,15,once,CASSQAGRNTGELFF,TGTGCCAGCAGCCAAGCGGGCAGGAACACCGGGGAGCTGTTTTTT
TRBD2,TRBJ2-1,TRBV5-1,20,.,CASSPRLALSSTSSYNEQFF,TGCGCCAGCAGCCCGAGACTAGCGCTCTCCTCGACCAGCTCCTACAATGAGCAGTTCTTC
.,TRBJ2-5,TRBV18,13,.,CAGGTVPGGTQYF,TGTGCCGGCGGGACAGTGCCAGGTGGAACCCAGTACTTC
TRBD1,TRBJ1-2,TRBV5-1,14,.,CASSSTGTVYGYTF,TGCGCCAGCAGCTCAACCGGGACAGTCTATGGCTACACCTTC
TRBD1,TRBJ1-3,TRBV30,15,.,CAWSWAGGVGNTIYF,TGTGCCTGGAGTTGGGCAGGGGGAGTAGGAAACACCATATATTTT
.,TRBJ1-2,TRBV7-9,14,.,CASSPGSQGYGYTF,TGTGCCAGCAGTCCAGGGTCCCAGGGCTATGGCTACACCTTC
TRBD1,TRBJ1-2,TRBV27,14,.,CASAGTGKYYGYTF,TGTGCCAGCGCCGGGACAGGGAAATACTATGGCTACACCTTC
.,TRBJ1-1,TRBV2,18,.,CASSELSGSARMNTEAFF,TGTGCCAGCAGTGAATTGTCAGGGTCGGCGAGAATGAACACTGAAGCTTTCTTT
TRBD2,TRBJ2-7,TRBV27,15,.,CASSPKGLAPYEQYF,TGTGCCAGCAGCCCAAAGGGACTAGCGCCCTACGAGCAGTACTTC
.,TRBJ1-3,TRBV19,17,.,CASSICGGLASGNTIYF,TGTGCCAGTAGTATTTGCGGCGGACTAGCCTCTGGAAACACCATATATTTT
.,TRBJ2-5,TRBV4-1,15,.,CASSQEPRGWETQYF,TGCGCCAGCAGCCAAGAACCTAGGGGATGGGAGACCCAGTACTTC
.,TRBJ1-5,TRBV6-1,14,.,CASSKQASNQPQHF,TGTGCCAGCAGCAAACAGGCTAGCAATCAGCCCCAGCATTTT
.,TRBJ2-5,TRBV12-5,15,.,CASGLETTGKETQYF,TGTGCTAGTGGTTTGGAAACGACAGGTAAAGAGACCCAGTACTTC
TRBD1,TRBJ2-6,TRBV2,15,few,CASMGTGTGANVLTF,TGTGCCAGCATGGGGACAGGGACTGGGGCCAACGTCCTGACTTTC
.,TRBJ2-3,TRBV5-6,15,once,CASSLPTNYTDTQYF,TGTGCCAGCAGCCTCCCGACTAACTACACAGATACGCAGTATTTT
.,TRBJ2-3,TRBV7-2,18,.,CASSERRRPPGPTDTQYF,TGTGCCAGCAGCGAGAGGAGGCGGCCCCCGGGCCCCACAGATACGCAGTATTTT
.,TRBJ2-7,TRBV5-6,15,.,CASSVRLDFPYEQYF,TGTGCCAGCAGCGTCAGACTCGATTTCCCCTACGAGCAGTACTTC
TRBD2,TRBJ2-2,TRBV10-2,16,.,CAMGTSGRGPTGELFF,TGCGCCATGGGGACTAGTGGCCGGGGCCCAACCGGGGAGCTGTTTTTT
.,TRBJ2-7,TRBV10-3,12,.,CAITGYSYEQYF,TGTGCCATCACGGGGTATTCCTACGAGCAGTACTTC
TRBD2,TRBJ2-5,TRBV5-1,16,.,CASSFLAGDLRETQYF,TGCGCCAGCAGCTTCCTAGCGGGGGATTTGCGGGAGACCCAGTACTTC
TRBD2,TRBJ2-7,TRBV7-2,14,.,CASSSKRGVYEQYF,TGTGCCAGCAGCTCTAAGCGGGGGGTCTACGAGCAGTACTTC
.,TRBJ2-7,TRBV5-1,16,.,CASSPSRAPGFYEQYF,TGCGCCAGCAGCCCGTCCAGGGCGCCCGGGTTCTACGAGCAGTACTTC
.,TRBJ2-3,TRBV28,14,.,CASSLITGTDTQYF,TGTGCCAGCAGTCTCATAACAGGCACAGATACGCAGTATTTT
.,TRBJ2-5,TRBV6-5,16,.,CASSYSLGHYQETQYF,TGTGCCAGCAGTTACTCCCTAGGACATTACCAAGAGACCCAGTACTTC
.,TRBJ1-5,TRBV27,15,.,CASNPGGGGNQPQHF,TGTGCCAGCAACCCGGGAGGGGGGGGCAATCAGCCCCAGCATTTT
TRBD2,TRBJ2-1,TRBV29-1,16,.,CSAPWGPGGPRNEQFF,TGCAGCGCCCCTTGGGGACCGGGAGGGCCACGCAATGAGCAGTTCTTC
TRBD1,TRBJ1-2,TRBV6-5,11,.,CASRDRAGYTF,TGTGCCAGCAGGGACAGGGCAGGCTACACCTTC
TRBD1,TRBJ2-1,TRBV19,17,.,CASSIGDGTGLHNEQFF,TGTGCCAGTAGTATAGGAGACGGGACAGGGCTACACAATGAGCAGTTCTTC
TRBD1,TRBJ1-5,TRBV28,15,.,CASSSGQGHNQPQHF,TGTGCCAGCAGTTCCGGACAGGGTCATAATCAGCCCCAGCATTTT
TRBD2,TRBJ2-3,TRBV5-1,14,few,CASSAGEGTDTQYF,TGCGCCTCTTCGGCGGGAGAAGGCACAGATACGCAGTATTTT
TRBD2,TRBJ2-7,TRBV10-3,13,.,CATQTGGSYEQYF,TGTGCCACCCAGACGGGGGGGTCCTACGAGCAGTACTTC
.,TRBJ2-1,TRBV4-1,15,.,CASSQAAGLWDEQFF,TGCGCCAGCAGCCAAGCGGCAGGCCTTTGGGATGAGCAGTTCTTC
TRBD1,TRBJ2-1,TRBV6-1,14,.,CASSGTGTYNEQFF,TGTGCCAGCTCCGGGACAGGGACCTACAATGAGCAGTTCTTC
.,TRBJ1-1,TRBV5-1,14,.,CASSLCGENTEAFF,TGCGCCAGCAGCTTGTGCGGAGAGAACACTGAAGCTTTCTTT
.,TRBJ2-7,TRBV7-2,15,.,CASSLGTAYGYEQYF,TGTGCCAGCAGCTTAGGGACAGCCTACGGGTACGAGCAGTACTTC
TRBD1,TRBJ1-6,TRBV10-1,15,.,CASSEKGTGCSPLHF,TGCGCCAGCAGTGAGAAAGGGACAGGGTGTTCACCCCTCCACTTT
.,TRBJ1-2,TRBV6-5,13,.,CASSYVSNYGYTF,TGTGCCAGCAGTTACGTCAGTAACTATGGCTACACCTTC